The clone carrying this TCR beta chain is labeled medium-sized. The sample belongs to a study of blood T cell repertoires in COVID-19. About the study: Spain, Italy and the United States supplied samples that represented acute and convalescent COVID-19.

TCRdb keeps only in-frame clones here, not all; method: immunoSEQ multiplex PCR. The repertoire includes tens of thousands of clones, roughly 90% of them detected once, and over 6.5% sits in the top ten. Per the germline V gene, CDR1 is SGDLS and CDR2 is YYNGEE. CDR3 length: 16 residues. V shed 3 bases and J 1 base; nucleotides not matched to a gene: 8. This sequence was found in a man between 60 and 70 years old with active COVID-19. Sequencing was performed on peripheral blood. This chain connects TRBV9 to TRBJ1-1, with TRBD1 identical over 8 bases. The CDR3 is CASSAHSGQENTEAFF. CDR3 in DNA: TGTGCCAGCAGCGCCCACTCGGGACAGGAGAACACTGAAGCTTTCTTT.